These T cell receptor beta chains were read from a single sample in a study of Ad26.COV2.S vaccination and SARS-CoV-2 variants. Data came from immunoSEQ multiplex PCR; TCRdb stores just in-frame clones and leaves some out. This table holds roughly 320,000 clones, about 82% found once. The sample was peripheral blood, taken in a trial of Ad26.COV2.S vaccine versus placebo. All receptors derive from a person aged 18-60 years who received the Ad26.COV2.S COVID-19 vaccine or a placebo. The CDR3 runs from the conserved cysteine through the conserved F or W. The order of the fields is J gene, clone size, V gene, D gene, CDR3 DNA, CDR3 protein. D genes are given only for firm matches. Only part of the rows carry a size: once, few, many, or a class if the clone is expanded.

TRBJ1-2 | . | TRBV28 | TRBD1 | TGTGCCAGCAGTCGACAGGGTCCAAGTGGCTACACCTTC | CASSRQGPSGYTF
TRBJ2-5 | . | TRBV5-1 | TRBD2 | TGCGCCAGCACAGGAGGGGTAGCGGGGGGTCAAGAGACCCAGTACTTC | CASTGGVAGGQETQYF
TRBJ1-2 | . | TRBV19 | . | TGTGCCAGTAGGGACAGTTACTATGGCTACACCTTC | CASRDSYYGYTF
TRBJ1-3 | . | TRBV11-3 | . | TGTGCCAGCAGCTCAGGCTCTGGAAACACCATATATTTT | CASSSGSGNTIYF
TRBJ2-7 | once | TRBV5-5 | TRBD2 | TGTGCCAGCAGCTTGAGAGCTAGCGGCTTCTACGAGCAGTACTTC | CASSLRASGFYEQYF
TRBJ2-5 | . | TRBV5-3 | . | TGTGCCAGAAGCTTGGAATGGGGACGACAAGAGACCCAGTACTTC | CARSLEWGRQETQYF
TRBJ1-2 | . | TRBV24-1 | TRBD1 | TGTGCCATCAGTGAGACTACAGGGGGGAAAAACTATGGCTACACCTTC | CAISETTGGKNYGYTF
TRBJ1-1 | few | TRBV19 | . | TGTGCCAGTAGTATAAGTCCCCGGAACACTGAAGCTTTCTTT | CASSISPRNTEAFF
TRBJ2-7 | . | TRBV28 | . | TGTGCCAGCAGTGTACCGGGACAAACCCTCTCCTACGAGCAGTACTTC | CASSVPGQTLSYEQYF
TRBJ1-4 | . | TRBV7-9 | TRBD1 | TGTGCCAGCAGGCGGACAGGAGACGAAAGGGAAAAACTGTTTTTT | CASRRTGDEREKLFF
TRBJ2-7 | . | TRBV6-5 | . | TGTGCCAGCAGCCTGATCCCGGGGGTCAACTACGAGCAGTACTTC | CASSLIPGVNYEQYF
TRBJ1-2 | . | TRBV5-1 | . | TGCGCCAGCAGCTTATTGGGACCAACAGATTTCTATGGCTACACCTTC | CASSLLGPTDFYGYTF
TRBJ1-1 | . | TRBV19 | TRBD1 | TGTGCCAGTAGACCCGACAGGGGCGCAAAAAACACTGAAGCTTTCTTT | CASRPDRGAKNTEAFF
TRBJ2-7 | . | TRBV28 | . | TGTGCCAGCAGTTCACCCACGAGGGCTGAATCGTCCTACGAGCAGTACTTC | CASSSPTRAESSYEQYF
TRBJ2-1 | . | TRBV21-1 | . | TGTGCCAGCAGCAAAGTCTGGGTATCGACAGACTCCTACAATGAGCAGTTCTTC | CASSKVWVSTDSYNEQFF
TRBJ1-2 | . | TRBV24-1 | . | TGTGCCACCAGTGATCCCCGGGACGGCTATGGCTACACCTTC | CATSDPRDGYGYTF
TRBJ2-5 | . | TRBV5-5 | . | TGTGCCAGCACCCGGGCGGCGGGCGGGACCCAGTACTTC | CASTRAAGGTQYF
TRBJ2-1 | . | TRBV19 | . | TGTGCCAGTAGTATAGCGGGGCACAATGAGCAGTTCTTC | CASSIAGHNEQFF
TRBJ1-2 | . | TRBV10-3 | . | TGTGCCAGCAGGGGAGAAGTCTTAAACTATGGCTACACCTTC | CASRGEVLNYGYTF
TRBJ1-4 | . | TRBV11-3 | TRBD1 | TGTGCCAGCAGCTTAGGGACAGGGAATGAAAAACTGTTTTTT | CASSLGTGNEKLFF
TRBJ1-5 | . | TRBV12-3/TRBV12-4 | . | TGTGCCAGCAGTTTGGGACTCGGTCAGCCCCAGCATTTT | CASSLGLGQPQHF
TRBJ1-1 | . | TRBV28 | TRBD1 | TGTGCCAGCAACTCCTTCAGGGGGGACACTGAAGCTTTCTTT | CASNSFRGDTEAFF
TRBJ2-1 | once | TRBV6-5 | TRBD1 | TGTGCCAGCAGTTACTCTGGGACAGCGTACAATGAGCAGTTCTTC | CASSYSGTAYNEQFF
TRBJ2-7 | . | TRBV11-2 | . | TGTGCCAGCAGCTTAAACGAGCAGTACTTC | CASSLNEQYF
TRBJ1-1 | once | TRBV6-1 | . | TGTGCCAGCAGTGAATTTAGGGGAATGAACACTGAAGCTTTCTTT | CASSEFRGMNTEAFF
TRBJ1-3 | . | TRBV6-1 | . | TGTGCCAGCAGTGAAGTCATAGCCTCTGGAAACACCATATATTTT | CASSEVIASGNTIYF
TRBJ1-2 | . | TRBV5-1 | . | TGCGCCAGCAGCTTGTCGTCAGGAATGAACTATGGCTACACCTTC | CASSLSSGMNYGYTF
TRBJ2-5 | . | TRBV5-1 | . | TGCGCCAGCAGCTTGATGGCCCCCCAGGGTGGCCAGTACTTC | CASSLMAPQGGQYF